The sequence of this T cell receptor beta chain was determined in a study of cytomegalovirus exposure and HLA in healthy donors. Points on this clone: The antigen remains unidentified.

These donors were members of the roughly 130-subject validation cohort, a group separate from the approximately 700-subject first cohort. Sequenced by immunoSEQ multiplex PCR; TCRdb stores in-frame clones only, minus some. The sample consists of about 160,000 clones, about 86% of them appearing once. Study conclusions and caveats: Using the classifier, cytomegalovirus status was reportedly diagnosed with high specificity and sensitivity. It was approximately 170 TCR beta chains that were listed as cytomegalovirus-associated.

The source of this sequence is a woman between 18 and 30 years old in good health and CMV-seronegative. The specimen was PBMCs.

The CDR3 reads CASSLGLPRFQETQYF. The CDR3 coding sequence is TGCGCCAGCAGCTTGGGACTCCCCAGATTCCAAGAGACCCAGTACTTC. The chain uses TRBV5-1 and TRBJ2-5; no definite D call. CDR1 is SGHRS and CDR2 is YFSETQ in the germline V gene. Trimming removed 0 bases at V and 1 base at J, with 13 bases between. The CDR3 is 16 amino acids.